The 24 T cell receptor beta chains below come from one sample, sequenced in a study of PD-1 blockade in classical Hodgkin lymphoma. Libraries were prepared by immunoSEQ multiplex PCR; TCRdb keeps only in-frame clonotypes and omits some of them. This sample has about 98,000 clones; 80% to 95% occur once, and the top ten carry 2.5% to 3%. Every patient relapsed after autologous stem cell transplantation, and brentuximab vedotin exposure varied. This specimen consisted of peripheral blood mononuclear cells (PBMCs), obtained at baseline. The receptor set was obtained from a human donor with classical Hodgkin lymphoma.

CDR3 sequence reads: CASYSTGELFF. CDR3 coding DNA: TGTGCCAGCTACTCAACCGGGGAGCTGTTTTTT. The chain employs TRBV6-1 and TRBJ2-2, with unresolved D. Germline CDR1 reads MNHNS; CDR2 reads SASEGT. The CDR3 is made up of 11 amino acids. V lost 8 bases, J lost 5 bases, and 6 bases lay in between.

The chain recombines TRBV7-9 with TRBJ1-1; D possibly corresponds to TRBD1 (6 bases). V was clipped by 7 bases and J by 3 bases, with 9 bases between them. CDR1 is SEHNR and CDR2 is FQNEAQ in the germline V gene (reference sequence). The length of the CDR3 is 12 residues. Written as DNA, the CDR3 is TGTGCCAGCATCGACAGGTACACTGAAGCTTTCTTT. This translates into CASIDRYTEAFF.

This clone has only one observation. This rearrangement joins TRBV11-2 to TRBJ2-7, with 10 bases lining up with TRBD2. CDR3 length: 15 residues. In germline, CDR1 is SGHAT, CDR2 FQNNGV. V shed 4 bases, J shed 6 bases, and the junction held 9 bases outside the gene matches. The CDR3 here is CASSSLAGELGEQYF. As DNA, the CDR3 is TGTGCCAGCAGCTCTCTAGCGGGGGAATTGGGCGAGCAGTACTTC.

The chain is built from TRBV5-1 and TRBJ1-1; no reliable D call. Per the germline V gene, CDR1 is SGHRS and CDR2 is YFSETQ. Trimming pared 1 base from V and 1 base from J, leaving 8 bases between. This CDR3 has 14 residues. For the CDR3, the DNA is TGCGCCAGCAGCTTGAGACCATCGAACACTGAAGCTTTCTTT. Its translation is CASSLRPSNTEAFF.

The CDR3 is CAWRQKSGTPKNIQYF. CDR3 DNA: TGTGCCTGGAGACAAAAAAGCGGGACTCCCAAAAACATTCAGTACTTC. The chain is built from TRBV30 and TRBJ2-4, with 7 bases that match TRBD2. This CDR3 is 16 amino acids long. Germline CDR1 is GTSNPN and CDR2 is SVGIG (reference sequence). The V gene end was trimmed by 3 bases and the J gene end by 2 bases; junction bases not matched to a gene: 10.

The chain combines TRBV30 with TRBJ2-7; 9 nucleotides line up with TRBD1. The V segment lost 3 bases and the J segment 6 bases; nucleotides outside the gene matches: 6. CDR1 and CDR2 (germline): GTSNPN, SVGIG (reference sequence). The CDR3 runs to 13 residues. The CDR3 sequence: CAWRGDRVGEQYF. CDR3 DNA sequence: TGTGCCTGGAGGGGGGACAGGGTAGGCGAGCAGTACTTC.

The chain is built from TRBV4-1 and TRBJ1-2, with TRBD1 matching 8 bases. The CDR3 is 16 residues long. With 3 bases clipped from V and 2 bases from J, the junction kept 8 bases outside the gene matches. The germline V gene has CDR1 MGHRA and CDR2 YSYEKL. As DNA, the CDR3 is TGCGCCAGCAGCCACCCCCGACAGGGGCACAACTATGGCTACACCTTC. Residues: CASSHPRQGHNYGYTF.

This chain uses TRBV12-1 with TRBJ2-7; the D call of TRBD2 is as the table states it, not checked on the DNA. TRBV12-1 is tagged as a pseudogene. The CDR3 is made up of 13 amino acids. The chain's CDR3 is CAKIAGGPYEQYF. CDR3 bases: TGTGCCAAAATAGCGGGAGGGCCATATGAGCAGTACTTC.

This rearrangement joins TRBV21-1 to TRBJ1-1; the D call TRBD1 from the table was never checked on the DNA. TRBV21-1 is annotated as a pseudogene. The CDR3 has 17 residues. For the CDR3, the DNA is TGTGCCAGCAGCAAAGCCTTAAGAGGGGGCAGAAACACTGAAGCTTTCTTT. Amino acid sequence: CASSKALRGGRNTEAFF.

The chain recombines TRBV11-2 with TRBJ2-2; TRBD2 matches at 12 bases. This CDR3 is 17 amino acids long. Germline CDR1 SGHAT, CDR2 FQNNGV. The junction had 8 bases not matched to a gene; V was cut back by 5 bases and J by 4 bases. The CDR3, as DNA: TGTGCCAGCAGCCCCCGGACTAGCGGGGTTGCCACCGGGGAGCTGTTTTTT. It yields the protein CASSPRTSGVATGELFF.

The rearrangement links TRBV11-2 to TRBJ2-5, with a weak D call TRBD1 (6 bases). The V end lost 2 bases, the J end lost 1 base, and 17 bases lay between the germline ends. Germline CDR1 reads SGHAT; CDR2 reads FQNNGV. The CDR3 has 17 amino acids. CDR3: CASSLIRRGTAQETQYF. DNA of the CDR3: TGTGCCAGCAGCTTAATCCGAAGGGGGACGGCCCAAGAGACCCAGTACTTC.

The chain recombines TRBV6-1 with TRBJ1-2; D not certain. V shed 0 bases and J shed 4 bases, with 9 bases lying between them. Germline CDR1 reads MNHNS; CDR2 reads SASEGT. The CDR3 runs 14 residues. CDR3 coding DNA: TGTGCCAGCAGTGAAGCGCCGGGGTTCTATGGCTACACCTTC. This codes for CASSEAPGFYGYTF.

The chain couples TRBV12-5 to TRBJ2-1, with D hard to call. Germline assignment: CDR1 LGHNT and CDR2 FRNRAP. This CDR3 has 13 amino acids. The V and J ends lost 1 base and 7 bases respectively, with 8 bases between them. CDR3 nucleotides: TGTGCTAGTGGTTTGGGGCTGATTAATGAGCAGTTCTTC. Protein: CASGLGLINEQFF.

V is TRBV28 and J is TRBJ2-7; the match to TRBD1 covers 8 bases. Germline CDR1 and CDR2: MDHEN and SYDVKM. V lost 6 bases and J lost 2; bases outside the gene matches: 3. The CDR3 extends over 13 amino acids. For the CDR3, the DNA is TGTGCCAGCAGGGGACAGGCCGCCTACGAGCAGTACTTC. This gives the protein CASRGQAAYEQYF.

This clone has more than one count but fewer than ten. The chain carries TRBV4-1 and TRBJ1-5; 7 bases line up with TRBD1. Germline CDR1 is MGHRA and CDR2 is YSYEKL. Germline trimming cut 4 bases from V and 11 bases from J; bases unmatched to any gene: 17. This CDR3 comprises 16 residues. CDR3 protein: CASSPTPDRFPSSQHF. CDR3 in DNA: TGCGCCAGCAGCCCTACTCCGGACAGGTTCCCCTCGTCCCAGCATTTT.

The V call is TRBV27, the J call TRBJ1-5, with 10 bases matching TRBD1. The CDR3 contains 15 residues. V lost 5 bases and J lost 5; bases outside the gene matches: 6. The V gene's germline CDR1 is MNHEY and CDR2 SMNVEV (reference sequence). CDR3 DNA sequence: TGTGCCAGCAGTCTCTCAGACAGGGGGCATCAGCCCCAGCATTTT. It encodes CASSLSDRGHQPQHF.

V is TRBV5-6 and J is TRBJ1-1, with D perhaps matching TRBD1 (5 bases). Germline V CDR1 and CDR2: SGHDT, YYEEEE. The length of the CDR3 is 18 residues. V was shortened by 3 bases and J by 3 bases, with 24 bases between the two germline ends. CDR3 protein: CASSSPTGGKVADTEAFF. The CDR3 nucleotides read TGTGCCAGCAGCTCCCCGACCGGGGGTAAAGTTGCGGACACTGAAGCTTTCTTT.

The V call is TRBV5-1, the J call TRBJ2-3; 11 bases line up with TRBD2. Trimming took 4 bases from V and 4 from J; bases not matched to a gene: 5. CDR3 size: 15 residues. From germline, CDR1 is SGHRS and CDR2 YFSETQ. The CDR3 coding sequence is TGCGCCAGCAGCCTACTAGCGGGAGTGTCAGATACGCAGTATTTT. This sequence encodes CASSLLAGVSDTQYF.

CDR3 amino acids: CASSVTGPAGELFF. The CDR3 coding sequence is TGCGCCAGCAGCGTGACAGGGCCGGCCGGGGAGCTGTTTTTT. The chain links TRBV10-2 to TRBJ2-2; 7 bases map to TRBD1. This CDR3 is built from 14 residues. The germline V gene has CDR1 WSHSY and CDR2 SAAADI. V shed 6 bases and J 6 bases; nucleotides not matched to a gene: 7.

The V gene is TRBV11-2, the J gene TRBJ2-7; D call uncertain. The CDR3 is made up of 13 amino acids. V lost 7 bases to trimming and J lost 7 bases, with 17 bases between them. Germline CDR1 reads SGHAT; CDR2 reads FQNNGV. The DNA for the CDR3 is TGTGCCAGCACCGAACGTTGGGTTCGGGAGCAGTACTTC. Translated: CASTERWVREQYF.

About this clone itself: A read error may account for a junction end that differs from germline. Other DNA sequences within the sample encode an identical CDR3. This sequence joins TRBV7-6 and TRBJ2-2; 9 bases map to TRBD2. Germline lookup yields CDR1 SGHVS and CDR2 FNYEAQ. This CDR3 is 17 amino acids long. The chain's CDR3 is CASSRRVAGANTGELFF. CDR3 bases: TGTGCCAGCAGTCGTAGGGTAGCGGGAGCGAATACCGGGGAGCTGTTTTTT.

The chain recombines TRBV7-9 with TRBJ1-1; the match to TRBD1 covers 8 bases. The CDR3 is 16 residues long. Trimming cost V 1 base and J 7 bases; bases outside gene matches: 11. Per the germline V gene, CDR1 is SEHNR and CDR2 is FQNEAQ (reference sequence). The CDR3 protein is CASSLGRTGGHDEAFF. DNA for the CDR3: TGTGCCAGCAGCTTAGGTCGAACAGGGGGTCATGATGAAGCTTTCTTT.

The chain carries TRBV29-1 and TRBJ2-1; 11 bases line up with TRBD2. The CDR3 has 18 amino acids. Germline trimming cut 1 base from V and 2 bases from J; bases unmatched to any gene: 10. The germline V gene encodes CDR1 SQVTM and CDR2 ANQGSEA. The CDR3 DNA follows: TGCAGCGTTGAAGGGGTGGTGACTAGCGGGGCCACCTACAATGAGCAGTTCTTC. It yields the protein CSVEGVVTSGATYNEQFF.

The chain is built from TRBV30 and TRBJ2-2; D remains unclear. CDR3 size: 12 residues. Germline assignment: CDR1 GTSNPN and CDR2 SVGIG (reference sequence). Trimming pared 1 base from V and 7 bases from J, leaving 7 bases between. This chain's CDR3 is CAWSGPLGELFF. The CDR3 coding sequence is TGTGCCTGGAGTGGACCCCTCGGGGAGCTGTTTTTT.